Described below is a single T cell receptor (beta chain) sequence and its context. This table comes from immunoSEQ multiplex PCR, and its TCRdb copy is limited to in-frame clones, with some not included. The sample gives millions of clones, 85% to 95% of which show up once; about 0.13% is in the top ten. These data are taken from a study of shared clonotypes between healthy human individuals. Study context: Two women and three men aged 18 to 49 served as donors.

The sequencing input was naive CD4+ T cells sorted from blood. The subset here: CD45RA+ positively selected. The receptor comes from a young man in good health.

The CDR3: CASSNQIYYGYTF. The CDR3 DNA reads as TGTGCCAGCAGTAACCAGATCTACTATGGCTACACCTTC. This sequence joins TRBV6-5 and TRBJ1-2; D call uncertain. Germline-derived CDR1 and CDR2 are MNHEY and SVGAGI. The V end was cut by 5 bases, the J end by 3 bases, with 10 bases between. The length of the CDR3 is 13 residues.